Below are 9 T cell receptor beta chains sequenced from a single sample in a study of blood T cell repertoires in COVID-19. TCRdb keeps only in-frame clones here, not all; method: immunoSEQ multiplex PCR. The sample lists 170,000 or so clones; 85% to 90% were seen once. The sample comprised peripheral blood. These receptors were obtained from a young woman who had recovered from COVID-19.

The chain couples TRBV6-2 or TRBV6-3 to TRBJ2-5; D might be TRBD2 (6 bases). Trimming cost V 2 bases and J 0 bases, with 7 bases left between them. In germline, CDR1 is MNHEY, CDR2 SVGEGT. The CDR3 loop spans 14 amino acids. CDR3 region: CASSYGGNQETQYF. CDR3 coding DNA: TGTGCCAGCAGTTACGGGGGGAACCAAGAGACCCAGTACTTC.

The CDR3 DNA is TGCGCCAGCAGCTTATATCTCAGGGGGTACGCACACAATGAGCAGTTCTTC. This encodes CASSLYLRGYAHNEQFF. J is TRBJ2-1 and V is TRBV5-1; 7 bases align to TRBD1. The CDR3 covers 17 residues. Germline CDR1 is SGHRS and CDR2 is YFSETQ. The V segment lost 2 bases and the J segment 5 bases; nucleotides outside the gene matches: 13.

The CDR3 loop is CASSPDGYYGYTF. CDR3 bases: TGTGCCAGCTCACCAGACGGGTACTATGGCTACACCTTC. The rearrangement links TRBV18 to TRBJ1-2; D not certain. CDR3 size: 13 residues. Germline V lookup: CDR1 KGHSH, CDR2 LQKENI. V lost 2 bases and J lost 3, with 7 bases in between.

This clone turned up a few times. The sample carries other DNA sequences with the same CDR3. The chain couples TRBV7-2 to TRBJ2-7; maybe TRBD1 (5 bases). Germline CDR1 and CDR2: SGHTA and FQGNSA. The CDR3 has 13 residues. V gave up 2 bases and J gave up 3 bases, with 8 bases separating them. The CDR3 DNA is TGTGCCAGCAGCTTAACAGGTGTCTACGAGCAGTACTTC. It translates to CASSLTGVYEQYF. Supplemented by reference TRBV7-2 and TRBJ2-7, the full variable domain reads GAGVSQSPSNKVTEKGKDVELRCDPISGHTALYWYRQSLGQGLEFLIYFQGNSAPDKSGLPSDRFSAERTGGSVSTLTIQRTQQEDSAVYLCASSLTGVYEQYFGPGTRLTVT.

V gene TRBV24-1 combines with J gene TRBJ1-1, with TRBD1 matching over 9 bases. In germline, CDR1 is KGHDR, CDR2 SFDVKD. This CDR3 has 15 residues. J gave up 7 bases and V 3 bases, and 8 bases lay outside the gene matches. The CDR3 DNA follows: TGTGCCACCAGTGATGCACAGGGGGCGCGGGGTGAAGCTTTCTTT. Encoded protein: CATSDAQGARGEAFF.

The chain is built from TRBV6-4 and TRBJ2-7; possible D gene TRBD2, 6 bases. Between the trimmed V and J ends, which lost 5 bases and 1 base, there was a span of 15 bases. This CDR3 comprises 15 residues. Germline loops: CDR1 MRHNA, CDR2 SNTAGT. The CDR3 here is CASSRLVPLSYEQYV. In nucleotides, the CDR3 is TGTGCCAGCAGTCGACTAGTACCCTTGTCCTACGAGCAGTACGTC.

The chain uses TRBV5-1 and TRBJ2-2, with TRBD1 matching 7 bases. The trim removed 4 bases at V and 2 bases at J, leaving 11 bases unmatched. Germline V gene sequence: CDR1 SGHRS, CDR2 YFSETQ. This CDR3 has 17 residues. The CDR3 is CASSGTALGFNTGELFF. CDR3 sequence (DNA): TGCGCCAGCAGCGGGACAGCGCTGGGGTTTAACACCGGGGAGCTGTTTTTT.

CDR3 sequence (DNA): TGCAGCGTTGCCGCGGGGGCCGGGCAGCCCCAGCATTTT. Translation gives CSVAAGAGQPQHF. This chain links TRBV29-1 with TRBJ1-5, with D possibly TRBD1 on 6 matching bases. CDR3 length: 13 residues. Per the germline V gene, CDR1 is SQVTM and CDR2 is ANQGSEA. Trimming took off 4 bases at V and 7 bases at J, with 14 bases between the two ends.

This clone was seen once. The chain is built from TRBV7-2 and TRBJ2-4, with 7 bases matching TRBD1. The CDR3 sequence is 16 residues long. J was trimmed by 4 bases and V by 5 bases; bases with no gene match: 11. CDR1 SGHTA and CDR2 FQGNSA come from the germline V gene. The CDR3 is CASSPPFDRAKNIQYF. In DNA form, the CDR3 reads TGTGCCAGCAGCCCACCTTTCGACAGGGCAAAAAACATTCAGTACTTC. Full variable domain (rest looked up from reference TRBV7-2 and TRBJ2-4): GAGVSQSPSNKVTEKGKDVELRCDPISGHTALYWYRQSLGQGLEFLIYFQGNSAPDKSGLPSDRFSAERTGGSVSTLTIQRTQQEDSAVYLCASSPPFDRAKNIQYFGAGTRLSVL.